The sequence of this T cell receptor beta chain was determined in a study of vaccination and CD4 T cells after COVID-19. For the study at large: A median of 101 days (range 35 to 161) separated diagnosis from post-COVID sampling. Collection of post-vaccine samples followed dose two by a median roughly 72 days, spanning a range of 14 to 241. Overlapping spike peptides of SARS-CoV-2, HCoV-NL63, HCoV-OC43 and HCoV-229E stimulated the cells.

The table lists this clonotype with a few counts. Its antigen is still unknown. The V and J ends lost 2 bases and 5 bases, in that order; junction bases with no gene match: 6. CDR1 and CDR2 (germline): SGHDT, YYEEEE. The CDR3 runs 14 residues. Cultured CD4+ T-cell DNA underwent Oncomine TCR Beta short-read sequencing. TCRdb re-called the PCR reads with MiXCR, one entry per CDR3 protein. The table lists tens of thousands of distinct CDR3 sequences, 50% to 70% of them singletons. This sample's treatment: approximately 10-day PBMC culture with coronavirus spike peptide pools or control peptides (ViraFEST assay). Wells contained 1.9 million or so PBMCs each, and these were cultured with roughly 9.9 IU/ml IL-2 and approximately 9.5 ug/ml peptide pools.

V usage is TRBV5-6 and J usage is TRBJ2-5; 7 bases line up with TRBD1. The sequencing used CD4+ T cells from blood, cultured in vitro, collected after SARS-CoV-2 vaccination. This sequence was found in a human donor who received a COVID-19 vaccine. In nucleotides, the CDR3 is TGTGCCAGCAGCTTTGAAGGGGGCGAGGAGACCCAGTACTTC. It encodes CASSFEGGEETQYF. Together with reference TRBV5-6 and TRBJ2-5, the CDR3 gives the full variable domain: DAGVTQSPTHLIKTRGQQVTLRCSPKSGHDTVSWYQQALGQGPQFIFQYYEEEERQRGNFPDRFSGHQFPNYSSELNVNALLLGDSALYLCASSFEGGEETQYFGPGTRLLVL.